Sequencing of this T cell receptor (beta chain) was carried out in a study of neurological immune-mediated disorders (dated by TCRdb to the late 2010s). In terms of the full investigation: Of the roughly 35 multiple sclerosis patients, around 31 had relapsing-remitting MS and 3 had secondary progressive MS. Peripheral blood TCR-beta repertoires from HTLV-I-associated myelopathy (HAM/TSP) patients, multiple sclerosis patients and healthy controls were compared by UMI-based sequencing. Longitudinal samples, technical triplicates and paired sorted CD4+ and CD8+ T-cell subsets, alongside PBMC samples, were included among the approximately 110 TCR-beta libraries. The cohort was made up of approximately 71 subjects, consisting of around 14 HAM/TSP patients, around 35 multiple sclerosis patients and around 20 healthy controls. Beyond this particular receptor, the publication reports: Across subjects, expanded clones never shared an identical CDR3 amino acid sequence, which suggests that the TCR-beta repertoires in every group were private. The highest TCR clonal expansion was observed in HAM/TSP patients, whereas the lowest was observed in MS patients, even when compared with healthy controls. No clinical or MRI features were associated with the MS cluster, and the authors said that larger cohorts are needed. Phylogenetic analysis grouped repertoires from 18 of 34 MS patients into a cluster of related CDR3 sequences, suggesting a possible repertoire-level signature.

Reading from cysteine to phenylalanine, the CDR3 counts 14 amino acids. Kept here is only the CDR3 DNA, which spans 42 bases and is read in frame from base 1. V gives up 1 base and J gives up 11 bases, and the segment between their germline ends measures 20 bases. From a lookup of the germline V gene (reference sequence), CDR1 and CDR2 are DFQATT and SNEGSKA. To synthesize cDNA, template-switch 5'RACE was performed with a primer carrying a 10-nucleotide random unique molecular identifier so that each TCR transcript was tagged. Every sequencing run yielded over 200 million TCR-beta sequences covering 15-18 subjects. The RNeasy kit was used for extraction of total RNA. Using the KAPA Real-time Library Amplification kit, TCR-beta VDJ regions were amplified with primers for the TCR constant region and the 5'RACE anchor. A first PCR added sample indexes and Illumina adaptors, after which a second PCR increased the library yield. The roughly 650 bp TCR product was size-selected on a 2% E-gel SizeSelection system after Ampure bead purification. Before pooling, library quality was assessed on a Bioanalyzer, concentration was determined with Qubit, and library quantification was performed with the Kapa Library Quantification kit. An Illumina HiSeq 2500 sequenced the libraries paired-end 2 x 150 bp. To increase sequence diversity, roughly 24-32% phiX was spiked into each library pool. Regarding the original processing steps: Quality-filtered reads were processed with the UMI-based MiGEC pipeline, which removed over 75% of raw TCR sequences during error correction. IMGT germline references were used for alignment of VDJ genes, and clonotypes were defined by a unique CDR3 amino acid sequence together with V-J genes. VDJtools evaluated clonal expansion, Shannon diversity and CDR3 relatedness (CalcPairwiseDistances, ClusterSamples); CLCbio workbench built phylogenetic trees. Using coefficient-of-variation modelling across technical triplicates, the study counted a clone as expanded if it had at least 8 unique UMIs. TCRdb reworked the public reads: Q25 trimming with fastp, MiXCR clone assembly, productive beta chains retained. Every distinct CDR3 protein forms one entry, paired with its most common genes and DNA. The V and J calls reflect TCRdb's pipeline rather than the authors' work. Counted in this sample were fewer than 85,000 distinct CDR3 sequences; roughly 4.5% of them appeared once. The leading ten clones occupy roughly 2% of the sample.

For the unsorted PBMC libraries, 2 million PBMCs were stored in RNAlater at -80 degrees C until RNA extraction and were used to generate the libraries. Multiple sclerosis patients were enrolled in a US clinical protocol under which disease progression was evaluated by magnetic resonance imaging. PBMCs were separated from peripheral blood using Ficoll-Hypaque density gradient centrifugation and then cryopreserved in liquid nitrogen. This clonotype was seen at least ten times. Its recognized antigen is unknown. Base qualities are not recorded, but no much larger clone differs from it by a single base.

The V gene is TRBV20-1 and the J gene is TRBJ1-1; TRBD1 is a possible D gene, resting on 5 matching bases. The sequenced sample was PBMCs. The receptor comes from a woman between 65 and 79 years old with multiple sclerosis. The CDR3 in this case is CSARVPGIDREAFF. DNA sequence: TGCAGTGCTAGAGTGCCTGGAATCGACAGAGAGGCTTTCTTT.